These T cell receptor beta chains were read from a single sample in a study of T cell repertoires in cytomegalovirus infection. Using its own MiXCR run on the reads, TCRdb lists one record per CDR3 protein. Here the sample spans about 310,000 distinct CDR3 sequences, 15% to 20% being singletons. The sequenced material came from PBMCs. The origin of the receptors is a human donor in good health (CMV status not recorded). Some clones in this sample may be carry-over from other donors' samples. The CDR3 runs from the conserved cysteine through the conserved F or W. Each record gives: J gene, V gene, D gene, clone size, CDR3 DNA, CDR3 protein. The D gene is left open where the match is weak. Clone size appears in some rows only: once, few, many, or a class for an expanded clone.

TRBJ2-4,TRBV11-2,TRBD2,many,TGTGCCAGCAGCCGGACTAGCGGGGGGGCCCAAAACATTCAGTACTTC,CASSRTSGGAQNIQYF
TRBJ1-2,TRBV7-9,TRBD1,few,TGTGCCAGCAGCTTGGGGCCGACAGGGTATGGCTACACCTTC,CASSLGPTGYGYTF
TRBJ1-2,TRBV4-1,-,many,TGCGCCAGCAGCCAAGTCGCGGCTGGATATGGCTACACCTTC,CASSQVAAGYGYTF
TRBJ2-5,TRBV20-1,-,-,TGCAGTGCTAGTGGGGACAATAAAGAGACCCAGTACTTC,CSASGDNKETQYF
TRBJ1-3,TRBV27,-,-,TGTGCCAGCAGTCCGGGACTGGCGGACACCATATATTTT,CASSPGLADTIYF
TRBJ2-3,TRBV7-8,-,many,TGTGCCAGCCAGCGGCACACAGATACGCAGTATTTT,CASQRHTDTQYF
TRBJ1-2,TRBV10-3,-,many,TGTGCCATCAGTGAAGAGGAGAGCGGTGGCTACACCTTC,CAISEEESGGYTF
TRBJ2-3,TRBV4-2,TRBD1,many,TGTGCCAGCAGCCAAGACGGGACAGGGGGGCCAGATACGCAGTATTTT,CASSQDGTGGPDTQYF
TRBJ2-6,TRBV20-1,-,-,TGCAGTGCTAGTCCGGGGACGTCTGGGGCCAACGTCCTGACTTTC,CSASPGTSGANVLTF
TRBJ1-1,TRBV12-3/TRBV12-4,-,many,TGTGCCAGCAGTCTACCCAGCCGGGGTTACACTGAAGCTTTCTTT,CASSLPSRGYTEAFF
TRBJ2-3,TRBV10-2,-,-,TGCGCCAGCAGTGAATGGAAGGCAGCAGATACGCAGTATTTT,CASSEWKAADTQYF
TRBJ2-1,TRBV20-1,-,-,TGCAGTGCTAGAGATGTTACAGGGTCCGATGAGCAGTTCTTC,CSARDVTGSDEQFF
TRBJ2-2,TRBV4-2,-,-,TGTGCCAGCAGCCAAGTCAGAGGGACGAACACCGGGGAGCTGTTTTTT,CASSQVRGTNTGELFF
TRBJ2-7,TRBV7-9,-,-,TGTGCCAGCAGCTTAGCAGGGCACTCCTACGAGCAGTACTTC,CASSLAGHSYEQYF
TRBJ2-2,TRBV28,TRBD1,-,TGTGCCAGCGGGACAGGGCAACCCGGGGAGCTGTTTTTT,CASGTGQPGELFF
TRBJ2-3,TRBV9,-,-,TGTGCCAGCAGCTTGACAGGGAGGACAGATACGCAGTATTTT,CASSLTGRTDTQYF
TRBJ2-1,TRBV7-9,-,many,TGTGCCAGCAGCTTAGTTCTAACTAGGCAGCTCGGCAATGAGCAGTTCTTC,CASSLVLTRQLGNEQFF
TRBJ1-6,TRBV6-1,-,-,TGTGCCAGCAGCCGCGGCGTCCCCTACCTCACCCTCCACTTT,CASSRGVPYLTLHF
TRBJ1-1,TRBV4-3,TRBD1,few,TGCGCCAGCAGCTCACACTTCTTCGACAGGGGGGGAACTGAAGCTTTCTTT,CASSSHFFDRGGTEAFF
TRBJ1-6,TRBV19,-,few,TGTGCCAGTAGTCCGCAGGCCCTAAACGGGGCACCCCTCCACTTT,CASSPQALNGAPLHF
TRBJ1-1,TRBV28,-,few,TGTGCCATACAAGAGGGGAACACTGAAGCTTTCTTT,CAIQEGNTEAFF
TRBJ1-2,TRBV24-1,-,many,TGTGCCACCAGTGATGGTGCACAGGGTAACTATGGCTACACCTTC,CATSDGAQGNYGYTF
TRBJ2-7,TRBV14,-,-,TGTGCCAGCAGCCACTACCTCCCCCCCTACGAGCAGTACTTC,CASSHYLPPYEQYF
TRBJ1-1,TRBV18,TRBD1,-,TGTGCCAGCTCGATCTCCTTCGGCGACAGGGGGTCGCGGGACACTGAAGCTTTCTTT,CASSISFGDRGSRDTEAFF
TRBJ2-3,TRBV4-1,TRBD2,few,TGTGCCAGCAGCCAAGAATCGCCTAGCGGGGGATCCACAGATACGCAGTATTTT,CASSQESPSGGSTDTQYF
TRBJ2-1,TRBV29-1,-,few,TGCAGCGTTCGAGAGGGAAATGAGCAGTTCTTC,CSVREGNEQFF
TRBJ2-3,TRBV18,-,-,TGTGCCAGCTCACGGGGACCGGGCACAGATACGCAGTATTTT,CASSRGPGTDTQYF
TRBJ2-1,TRBV20-1,-,few,TGCAGTGCTACCGGGGGCAAAAGCTCCTACAATGAGCAGTTCTTC,CSATGGKSSYNEQFF
TRBJ1-1,TRBV20-1,-,-,TGCAGTGCTAAGGGACCGAACACTGAAGCTTTCTTT,CSAKGPNTEAFF
TRBJ2-3,TRBV29-1,-,few,TGCAGCGTTGAGATGGATACGCAGTATTTT,CSVEMDTQYF
TRBJ2-3,TRBV5-1,TRBD2,-,TGCGCCAGCAGCTTGGCCACTAGCGGCGGCGGGGATACGCAGTATTTT,CASSLATSGGGDTQYF
TRBJ2-2,TRBV12-5,-,-,TGTGCTACCTCCCGAGGGGACACCGGGGAGCTGTTTTTT,CATSRGDTGELFF
TRBJ1-1,TRBV27,TRBD1,-,TGTGCCAGCAGTCCCTCGGGACAGGTGAACACTGAAGCTTTCTTT,CASSPSGQVNTEAFF
TRBJ2-1,TRBV19,TRBD2,-,TGTGCCAGTAGTATAGATACCCCGGGGGAGGGAAAAAGGTCGGTGCAGTTCTTC,CASSIDTPGEGKRSVQFF
TRBJ2-1,TRBV12-3/TRBV12-4,TRBD2,-,TGTGCCAGCAGTCTCCGACTAGCGGGAGCGTACAATGAGCAGTTCTTC,CASSLRLAGAYNEQFF
TRBJ1-5,TRBV7-2,-,many,TGTGCCAGCAGCTTAGGAAGACCAGGGGTTAGGATTAGCAATCAGCCCCAGCATTTT,CASSLGRPGVRISNQPQHF
TRBJ2-1,TRBV20-1,-,-,TGCAGTGCTCTGCAAGGGGGTCGGCCCGACAATGAGCAGTTCTTC,CSALQGGRPDNEQFF
TRBJ1-5,TRBV19,-,many,TGTGCCAGTAGTACACGACAGCTTCTAAGCAATCAGCCCCAGCATTTT,CASSTRQLLSNQPQHF
TRBJ1-3,TRBV5-5,-,-,TGTGCCAGCAGCTTGGATGCGGGGCCTGGAAACACCATATATTTT,CASSLDAGPGNTIYF
TRBJ2-6,TRBV5-1,TRBD2,-,TGCGCCAGCAGCTTGGAACTAGCGGGGGCCGGGGCCAACGTCCTGACTTTC,CASSLELAGAGANVLTF
TRBJ2-7,TRBV28,-,many,TGTGCCAGCAGGGCCCTCCGGGACATCGTCTACGAGCAGTACTTC,CASRALRDIVYEQYF
TRBJ2-5,TRBV7-8,-,-,TGTGCCAGCAGCCCGGGACACAAAGAGACCCAGTACTTC,CASSPGHKETQYF
TRBJ2-2,TRBV6-8,-,few,TGTGCCAGCAAGCTACTCGGTGGCCTGGGCGGGGAGCTGTTTTTT,CASKLLGGLGGELFF
TRBJ1-1,TRBV25-1,-,few,TGTGCCAGCAGTGAACAGGGGAACACTGAAGCTTTCTTT,CASSEQGNTEAFF
TRBJ2-1,TRBV7-2,TRBD2,many,TGTGCCAGCAGCTTTCTAGCGGTCTCCTACAATGAGCAGTTCTTC,CASSFLAVSYNEQFF
TRBJ1-2,TRBV12-3/TRBV12-4,-,-,TGTGCCAGCAATGATCTTAACTATGGCTACACCTTC,CASNDLNYGYTF
TRBJ1-1,TRBV5-3,-,-,TGTGCCAGCAGCTTTGGTGGGGTGGGCACTGAAGCTTTCTTT,CASSFGGVGTEAFF
TRBJ1-1,TRBV4-2,-,few,TGTGCCAGCAGCCAAGAACGCAGCTTGAACACTGAAGCTTTCTTT,CASSQERSLNTEAFF
TRBJ1-5,TRBV12-3/TRBV12-4,TRBD1,many,TGTGCCAGCACCACCAAGGGACAGGGCGGTCAGCCCCAGCATTTT,CASTTKGQGGQPQHF
TRBJ2-1,TRBV5-4,TRBD2,-,TGTGCCAGCAGATTAGCGGGGGGTGATGAGCAGTTCTTC,CASRLAGGDEQFF
TRBJ1-1,TRBV7-2,-,many,TGTGCCAGCAGCCTAAGGGACGGTCACACTGAAGCTTTCTTT,CASSLRDGHTEAFF
TRBJ2-1,TRBV6-2/TRBV6-3,TRBD2,few,TGTGCCAGCAGTTACTCGTCTAGCGGGGCGTTTGAGCAGTTCTTC,CASSYSSSGAFEQFF
TRBJ2-3,TRBV7-2,-,many,TGTGCCAGCAGCTTACTCGCTGGCACAGATACGCAGTATTTT,CASSLLAGTDTQYF
TRBJ1-1,TRBV12-5,TRBD1,-,TGTGCTAGTGGTTTCTTCAAGGAGGACAGGGAGTCCGACACTGAAGCTTTCTTT,CASGFFKEDRESDTEAFF
TRBJ1-3,TRBV7-2,-,many,TGTGCCAGCAGCGATGGGGGCTCTGGAAACACCATATATTTT,CASSDGGSGNTIYF
TRBJ2-7,TRBV4-2,-,many,TGTGCCAGCAGCCAAGTGGGGCAGGGCGACTACGAGCAGTACTTC,CASSQVGQGDYEQYF
TRBJ2-4,TRBV28,-,-,TGTGCCAGCAGTCCCGTTTCGGCAGAAAACATTCAGTACTTC,CASSPVSAENIQYF
TRBJ2-5,TRBV19,-,-,TGTGCCAGTAGCCGACATACCTGGGAGACCCAGTACTTC,CASSRHTWETQYF
TRBJ1-1,TRBV28,-,-,TGTGCCAGCAGTTTACCTGGACGGATGAACACTGAAGCTTTCTTT,CASSLPGRMNTEAFF
TRBJ1-4,TRBV12-3/TRBV12-4,TRBD1,many,TGTGCCAGCAGTTTGGCCGGGACAGGGGATCCGACAACTAATGAAAAACTGTTTTTT,CASSLAGTGDPTTNEKLFF